What follows are 20 T cell receptor beta chains derived from one specimen sequenced in a study of blood T cell repertoires in COVID-19. Some clones are missing from TCRdb's copy, which holds only in-frame ones; the method was immunoSEQ multiplex PCR. The sample has 200,000 to 300,000 clones, more than 75% seen once. The sample comprised peripheral blood. The receptors come from a woman in her sixties with COVID-19, enrolled during active disease.

The genes are TRBV9 and TRBJ2-2; the D is unclear. The CDR3 covers 14 residues. Germline V gene lookup returns CDR1 SGDLS and CDR2 YYNGEE. Trimming shortened V by 2 bases and J by 5 bases, and 10 bases separated the two germline ends. The CDR3 reads CASSVGWYTGELFF. In DNA form, the CDR3 reads TGTGCCAGCAGCGTCGGGTGGTATACCGGGGAGCTGTTTTTT.

The J gene is TRBJ2-2, the V gene TRBV5-6; a possible D gene is TRBD2 (6 bases). From germline, CDR1 is SGHDT and CDR2 YYEEEE. V gave up 5 bases and J gave up 6 bases, with 17 bases separating them. CDR3 length equals 15 residues. The CDR3 reads CASRSDRPGAGELFF. The CDR3 nucleotides are TGTGCCAGCAGATCTGACCGTCCGGGGGCCGGGGAGCTGTTTTTT.

The chain couples TRBV6-1 to TRBJ2-2; TRBD2 matches at 12 bases. V dropped 2 bases and J dropped 4; count of bases not matched to a gene: 5. CDR3 length: 17 amino acids. Per germline, CDR1 MNHNS and CDR2 SASEGT. Written as DNA, the CDR3 is TGTGCCAGCAGTGAACTAGCGGGAGGGCCGGTCACCGGGGAGCTGTTTTTT. Translated: CASSELAGGPVTGELFF.

The J gene is TRBJ1-4, the V gene TRBV6-5; D is perhaps TRBD1 (5 bases). Germline assignment: CDR1 MNHEY and CDR2 SVGAGI. V gave up 1 base and J gave up 7 bases, with 13 bases separating them. The CDR3 length is 15 residues. The CDR3, as DNA: TGTGCCAGCAGTTACTATGGGGGGAGGACTGAAAAACTGTTTTTT. Protein product: CASSYYGGRTEKLFF.

This clone appeared once. The chain links TRBV2 to TRBJ1-1, with a weak D call TRBD1 (5 bases). The CDR3 has 14 amino acids. Between the trimmed V and J ends, which lost 7 bases and 4 bases, there was a span of 16 bases. The germline CDR1 and CDR2 sequences are SNHLY and FYNNEI. In DNA form, the CDR3 reads TGTGCCAGCACCAATCCCGGGCAGGGCACTGAAGCTTTCTTT. Translating gives CASTNPGQGTEAFF.

The chain is built from TRBV5-1 and TRBJ1-4; D ambiguous. V lost 1 base, J lost 5 bases, and 9 bases lay in between. Germline values: CDR1 SGHRS, CDR2 YFSETQ. The CDR3 is 14 residues long. Here the CDR3 DNA reads TGCGCCAGCAGCTTGTTGTCACGGAATGAAAAACTGTTTTTT. Amino acids: CASSLLSRNEKLFF.

J is TRBJ1-2 and V is TRBV5-4; D not resolved. The CDR3 covers 14 residues. With 3 bases removed from V and 3 bases from J, the gap between germline ends came to 12 bases. CDR1 and CDR2 from the germline V gene are SGHNT and YYREEE (reference sequence). The CDR3 bases are TGTGCCAGCAGCTCAATGGGCGCGTACTATGGCTACACCTTC. Residues: CASSSMGAYYGYTF.

The chain uses TRBV19 and TRBJ2-5; 7 nucleotides align to TRBD1. CDR3 length: 15 residues. Germline loops: CDR1 LNHDA, CDR2 SQIVND (reference sequence). The trim removed 3 bases at V and 2 bases at J, leaving 6 bases unmatched. CDR3 amino acids: CASSMPGTDQETQYF. The DNA for the CDR3 is TGTGCCAGTAGTATGCCGGGGACAGATCAAGAGACCCAGTACTTC.

This chain joins TRBV3-1 (or the pseudogene TRBV3-2) and TRBJ2-7; 8 bases are a match to TRBD2. Germline CDR1 reads LGHDT; CDR2 reads YNNKEL (reference sequence). V lost 0 bases, J lost 3 bases, and 19 bases stayed unmatched. This CDR3 is 20 amino acids long. In nucleotides, the CDR3 is TGTGCCAGCAGCCAAGATCTGGGGTTGGGCCTAGCGGGTACCTTCTACGAGCAGTACTTC. Protein sequence: CASSQDLGLGLAGTFYEQYF.

On this clone: A junction boundary mismatches the germline segment, possibly from a read error. V and J are TRBV13 and TRBJ2-7; a weak D match, TRBD2 (6 bases). The CDR3 extends over 9 amino acids. Germline assignment: CDR1 PRHDT and CDR2 FYEKMQ (reference sequence). CDR3 nucleotide sequence: TGTGCCAGCAGCCCTGGGACTGCATTC. Amino acids: CASSPGTAF.

The chain links TRBV3-1 (or the pseudogene TRBV3-2) to TRBJ2-1; perhaps TRBD2 as D (7 bases). This CDR3 is 16 amino acids long. CDR1 and CDR2 from the germline V gene are LGHDT and YNNKEL (reference sequence). V lost 4 bases and J lost 8, with 21 bases in between. CDR3 coding DNA: TGTGCCAGCAGCCTCCGTGCGGGGGCTCCCCCTCATGAGCAGTTCTTC. The encoded protein is CASSLRAGAPPHEQFF.

This chain connects TRBV19 to TRBJ2-7, with 7 bases fitting TRBD1. Germline V gene lookup returns CDR1 LNHDA and CDR2 SQIVND (reference sequence). V shed 5 bases and J 11 bases; nucleotides not matched to a gene: 12. The CDR3 spans 13 residues. CDR3: CASSPTTGTDKYF. The CDR3 DNA reads as TGTGCCAGTAGTCCGACCACTGGGACAGACAAGTACTTC.

This chain links TRBV4-1 with TRBJ1-1; D is possibly TRBD1 (6 bases). The V gene lost 4 bases and the J gene lost 1 base, with 10 bases spanning the gap. This CDR3 contains 14 residues. Looked up from germline, CDR1 is MGHRA and CDR2 is YSYEKL. The CDR3 sequence is CASSPRGTNTEAFF. The CDR3 nucleotides are TGCGCCAGCAGCCCGAGGGGGACGAACACTGAAGCTTTCTTT.

The V call is TRBV10-2, the J call TRBJ2-3; D might be TRBD1 (5 bases). Germline loops: CDR1 WSHSY, CDR2 SAAADI. Trimming took 8 bases from V and 2 from J, leaving 8 bases between them. The CDR3 consists of 12 residues. CDR3 amino acids: CASGAHTDTQYF. CDR3 nucleotide sequence: TGCGCCAGCGGGGCCCACACAGATACGCAGTATTTT.

V gene TRBV7-6 combines with J gene TRBJ2-7; the match to TRBD1 covers 8 bases. The CDR3 loop spans 18 amino acids. The germline gives CDR1 SGHVS, CDR2 FNYEAQ. After removal of 2 bases from V and 5 bases from J, the junction contained 17 bases not matched to a gene. CDR3 nucleotides: TGTGCCAGCAGCTTATTAAGGGTAGGGGCAGGGGGCCTTAACGAGCAGTACTTC. It yields the protein CASSLLRVGAGGLNEQYF.

The V and J genes are TRBV5-1 and TRBJ2-1, with 11 bases matching TRBD2. Trimming at V came to 1 base and at J to 6 bases, leaving 6 bases not matched to a gene. CDR1 and CDR2 from the germline V gene are SGHRS and YFSETQ. This CDR3 is built from 16 residues. The CDR3 is CASSLRRLAGPNEQFF. Written as DNA, the CDR3 is TGCGCCAGCAGCTTGCGAAGACTAGCGGGACCCAATGAGCAGTTCTTC. Full variable domain (remainder filled in from reference TRBV5-1 and TRBJ2-1): KAGVTQTPRYLIKTRGQQVTLSCSPISGHRSVSWYQQTPGQGLQFLFEYFSETQRNKGNFPGRFSGRQFSNSRSEMNVSTLELGDSALYLCASSLRRLAGPNEQFFGPGTRLTVL.

The chain joins TRBV20-1 to TRBJ1-5; D is possibly TRBD1 (6 bases). The CDR3 has 15 amino acids. Trimming pared 3 bases from V and 1 base from J, leaving 13 bases between. Germline V gives CDR1 DFQATT, CDR2 SNEGSKA (reference sequence). DNA for the CDR3: TGCAGTGCTAGTGCTGGGGGACAAAGCAATCAGCCCCAGCATTTT. Its translation is CSASAGGQSNQPQHF.

The V and J genes are TRBV3-1 (or the pseudogene TRBV3-2) and TRBJ2-2; D call uncertain. V was pared by 1 base and J by 2 bases, with 5 bases between. The CDR3 has 14 amino acids. Germline-derived CDR1 and CDR2 are LGHDT and YNNKEL (reference sequence). Here the CDR3 reads CASSQGQNTGELFF. The CDR3 DNA reads as TGTGCCAGCAGCCAAGGACAAAACACCGGGGAGCTGTTTTTT.

This clone was detected only once. The rearrangement joins TRBV7-2 to TRBJ2-7, with 7 bases lining up with TRBD1. CDR1 and CDR2 (germline): SGHTA, FQGNSA. J lost 6 bases, V lost 2 bases, and 4 bases had no gene match. CDR3 length: 13 residues. DNA of the CDR3: TGTGCCAGCAGCTTAAGGGGGCGGGCCGAGCAGTACTTC. Translated: CASSLRGRAEQYF.

CDR3 DNA sequence: TGTGCCAGCAGCCCGGGGACAGGGGGCCCGTACGAGCAGTACTTC. This sequence encodes CASSPGTGGPYEQYF. This sequence joins TRBV11-1 and TRBJ2-7; 12 bases are shared with TRBD1. V dropped 5 bases and J dropped 4; count of bases not matched to a gene: 6. Germline V lookup: CDR1 SGHAT, CDR2 FQDESV (reference sequence). This CDR3 comprises 15 residues.